A single sample is the source of the 15 T cell receptor beta chains below, sequenced in a study of cytomegalovirus exposure and HLA in healthy donors. PCR was performed using 60 Vbeta and 13 Jbeta primers. Measured with immunoSEQ multiplex PCR; TCRdb has only the in-frame clones, and not every one. Of nearly 95,000 clones in the sample, roughly 79% are singletons; the top ten hold 3% to 4%. Sequencing input: PBMCs. All receptors derive from a woman aged 40 to 55 in good health and CMV-seronegative.

The V call is TRBV25-1, the J call TRBJ2-7; TRBD1 might be the D (6 bases). The CDR3 totals 15 residues. The germline gives CDR1 MGHDK, CDR2 SYGVNS. Trimming left V 5 bases short and J 5 bases short, with 19 bases between. CDR3 sequence reads: CASSISRGAFDEQYF. CDR3 DNA: TGTGCCAGCAGTATCTCCAGGGGCGCTTTCGACGAGCAGTACTTC.

A single count supports this clone. This rearrangement joins TRBV5-1 to TRBJ2-7, with TRBD1 identical over 7 bases. After removal of 4 bases from V and 6 bases from J, the junction contained 10 bases not matched to a gene. The CDR3 loop spans 14 amino acids. Germline loops: CDR1 SGHRS, CDR2 YFSETQ. In DNA form, the CDR3 reads TGCGCCAGCAGCCGCACAGGGGAAATAGGCGAGCAGTACTTC. Residues: CASSRTGEIGEQYF.

The CDR3 region has the DNA TGTGCCAGCAGCTTACAGGGGGGACCCTACGAGCAGTACTTC. Translating gives CASSLQGGPYEQYF. This chain joins TRBV5-4 and TRBJ2-7; 8 bases agree with TRBD1. Looked up from germline, CDR1 is SGHNT and CDR2 is YYREEE (reference sequence). The CDR3 totals 14 residues. V lost 2 bases, J lost 2 bases, and 3 bases stayed unmatched. Variable domain in full (rest from reference TRBV5-4 and TRBJ2-7): ETGVTQSPTHLIKTRGQQVTLRCSSQSGHNTVSWYQQALGQGPQFIFQYYREEENGRGNFPPRFSGLQFPNYSSELNVNALELDDSALYLCASSLQGGPYEQYFGPGTRLTVT.

Remarks on this clone: The junction and the germline gene differ at one end; a read error may be behind it. The genes are TRBV2 and TRBJ1-5; D gene unclear. Germline assignment: CDR1 SNHLY and CDR2 FYNNEI. CDR3 length equals 11 residues. The CDR3 nucleotides read TGTGCCAGCAGCGAGGGTCAGCCCCAGAATTTT. Residues: CASSEGQPQNF.

This clone was detected only once. This chain links TRBV6-5 with TRBJ1-1; possibly TRBD1 for D (6 bases). This CDR3 is 15 amino acids long. CDR1 and CDR2 (germline): MNHEY, SVGAGI. The V end lost 6 bases, the J end lost 0 bases, and 14 bases lay between the germline ends. CDR3 region: CASRRGAPMNTEAFF. The CDR3 DNA reads as TGTGCCAGCAGGCGGGGGGCACCCATGAACACTGAAGCTTTCTTT.

CDR3 sequence reads: CASSLSNRGLNEKLFF. The CDR3 region has the DNA TGTGCCAGCAGTTTATCTAACAGGGGGCTAAATGAAAAACTGTTTTTT. The V call is TRBV27, the J call TRBJ1-4; 9 bases fit TRBD1. The germline CDR1 and CDR2 sequences are MNHEY and SMNVEV (reference sequence). This CDR3 spans 16 amino acids. The V gene end was trimmed by 0 bases and the J gene end by 5 bases; junction bases not matched to a gene: 4.

The gene calls are TRBV7-2 and TRBJ2-1; 7 bases map to TRBD2. Germline CDR1 reads SGHTA; CDR2 reads FQGNSA. Losses at the gene ends were 5 bases for V and 10 bases for J; bases not matched to a gene: 8. This CDR3 is 13 amino acids long. The CDR3 loop is CASSPPRGDEQFF. The CDR3 nucleotides read TGTGCCAGCAGCCCGCCACGGGGGGACGAGCAGTTCTTC.

CDR3 nucleotide sequence: TGTGCCAGCAGATCCGGAGATTCACCCCTCCACTTT. Encoded protein: CASRSGDSPLHF. This chain joins TRBV7-9 and TRBJ1-6; D ambiguous. Germline V gives CDR1 SEHNR, CDR2 FQNEAQ (reference sequence). The CDR3 has 12 amino acids. Trimming removed 6 bases at V and 8 bases at J, with 8 bases between.

This clone was detected ten times or more. The chain recombines TRBV4-3 with TRBJ2-5, with a tentative D call TRBD2 (5 bases). This CDR3 is built from 16 residues. The V end was cut by 0 bases, the J end by 5 bases, with 16 bases between. Per the germline V gene, CDR1 is LGHNA and CDR2 is YSLEER. CDR3 loop: CASSQELRGTGETQYF. As DNA, the CDR3 is TGCGCCAGCAGCCAAGAGCTTAGAGGAACGGGGGAGACCCAGTACTTC.

The V and J genes are TRBV10-3 and TRBJ1-5, with 7 bases lining up with TRBD1. The germline CDR1 and CDR2 sequences are ENHRY and SYGVKD. After removal of 7 bases from V and 3 bases from J, the junction contained 3 bases not matched to a gene. This CDR3 spans 13 amino acids. The CDR3: CAIKQGYNQPQHF. As DNA, the CDR3 is TGTGCCATCAAACAGGGGTACAATCAGCCCCAGCATTTT.

The chain joins TRBV28 to TRBJ2-3; 10 positions match TRBD2. CDR1 and CDR2 from the germline V gene are MDHEN and SYDVKM. V was clipped by 7 bases and J by 2 bases; unmatched bases: 6. The CDR3 runs to 15 residues. The CDR3 sequence: CASTFSGGNTDTQYF. In DNA form, the CDR3 reads TGTGCCAGCACCTTTAGCGGGGGGAACACAGATACGCAGTATTTT.

The chain links TRBV5-1 to TRBJ2-7; 9 nucleotides agree with TRBD1. The CDR3 length is 17 residues. The V gene end was trimmed by 0 bases and the J gene end by 3 bases; junction bases not matched to a gene: 10. Germline CDR1 is SGHRS and CDR2 is YFSETQ. CDR3 sequence: CASSLALYTGGNYEQYF. CDR3 DNA sequence: TGCGCCAGCAGCTTGGCCCTGTATACAGGGGGCAACTACGAGCAGTACTTC.

Here the CDR3 DNA reads TGCAGCGTCGCCGTAGGGGGTCGTTCACCCCTCCACTTT. Its translation: CSVAVGGRSPLHF. This sequence joins TRBV29-1 and TRBJ1-6; a weak D match, TRBD1 (6 bases). V dropped 6 bases and J dropped 9 bases, with 15 bases sitting between them. This CDR3 has 13 amino acids. The germline V gene encodes CDR1 SQVTM and CDR2 ANQGSEA.

The chain has TRBV12-5 and TRBJ1-2; 7 bases are shared with TRBD1. After removal of 0 bases from V and 4 bases from J, the junction contained 8 bases not matched to a gene. Per the germline V gene, CDR1 is LGHNT and CDR2 is FRNRAP. The CDR3 runs 16 residues. CDR3 loop: CASGLVVGGVLYGYTF. Here the CDR3 DNA reads TGTGCTAGTGGTTTGGTAGTAGGGGGCGTTCTCTATGGCTACACCTTC.

The chain has TRBV6-1 and TRBJ1-6; D is unresolved. Looked up from germline, CDR1 is MNHNS and CDR2 is SASEGT. The CDR3 spans 15 residues. V was shortened by 2 bases and J by 0 bases, with 5 bases between the two germline ends. The chain's CDR3 is CASSETNSYNSPLHF. As DNA, the CDR3 is TGTGCCAGCAGTGAAACAAACTCCTATAATTCACCCCTCCACTTT.